What follows are 3 T cell receptor beta chains derived from one specimen sequenced in a study of beta chain features in type 1 diabetes. Findings and limits, study-wide: In every one of the four CD4+ subsets, TCRB CDR3s were moderately but significantly shorter in Type 1 diabetes patients.

The investigators reverse transcribed all of the isolated RNA, so they sequenced expressed TCRB transcripts. Profiled with immunoSEQ multiplex PCR; TCRdb holds only in-frame clones, not every one. In the table there are roughly 700,000 clones, over 10% of which are singletons. Their specific antigens are unknown. The source material was naive CD4+ T cells from blood. All receptors come from a young man with type 1 diabetes.

The sample holds a few counts of this clone. As DNA, the CDR3 is TGTGCCATCAGGGGCCGCCAGCGAGGCACAGATACGCAGTATTTT. This encodes CAIRGRQRGTDTQYF. This rearrangement joins TRBV10-3 to TRBJ2-3; unclear D gene. CDR3 length: 15 residues. Germline CDR1 ENHRY, CDR2 SYGVKD. Trimming shortened V by 6 bases and J by 1 base, and 14 bases separated the two germline ends.

This clone turned up a few times. The chain uses TRBV7-2 and TRBJ1-4, with TRBD1 matching 8 bases. The CDR3 extends over 15 amino acids. Germline V gene lookup returns CDR1 SGHTA and CDR2 FQGNSA. Germline trimming cut 1 base from V and 6 bases from J; bases unmatched to any gene: 4. As DNA, the CDR3 is TGTGCCAGCAGCTTAGGGGCAGGGGGCGATGAAAAACTGTTTTTT. It specifies CASSLGAGGDEKLFF.

Details on this clone: Other DNA sequences within the sample encode an identical CDR3. J is TRBJ2-3 and V is TRBV5-1, with 7 positions matching TRBD1. The germline V gene has CDR1 SGHRS and CDR2 YFSETQ. The CDR3 consists of 14 residues. V shed 4 bases, J shed 2 bases, and the junction held 4 bases outside the gene matches. CDR3 in DNA: TGCGCCAGCAGCCCAGGACAGGACACAGATACGCAGTATTTT. Translation: CASSPGQDTDTQYF.